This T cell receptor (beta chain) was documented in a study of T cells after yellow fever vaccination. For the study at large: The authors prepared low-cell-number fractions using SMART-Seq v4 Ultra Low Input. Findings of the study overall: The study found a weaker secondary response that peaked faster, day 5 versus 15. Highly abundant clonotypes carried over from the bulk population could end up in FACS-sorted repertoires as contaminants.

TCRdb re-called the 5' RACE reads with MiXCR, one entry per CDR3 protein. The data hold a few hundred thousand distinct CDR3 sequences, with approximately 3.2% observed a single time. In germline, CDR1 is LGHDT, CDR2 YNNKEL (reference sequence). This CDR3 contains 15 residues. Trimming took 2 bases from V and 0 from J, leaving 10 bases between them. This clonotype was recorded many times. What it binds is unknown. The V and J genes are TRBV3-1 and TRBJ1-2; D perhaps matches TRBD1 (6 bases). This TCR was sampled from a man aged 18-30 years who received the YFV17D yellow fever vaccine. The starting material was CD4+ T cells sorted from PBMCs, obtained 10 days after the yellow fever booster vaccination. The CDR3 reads CASSQRTEANYGYTF. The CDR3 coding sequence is TGTGCCAGCAGCCAACGGACAGAAGCTAACTATGGCTACACCTTC.